These 21 T cell receptor beta chains came from one sample sequenced in a study of T-cell memory formation after mild COVID-19. Using its own MiXCR run on the 5' RACE reads, TCRdb lists one record per CDR3 protein. The sample records tens of thousands of distinct CDR3 sequences, around 15% being singletons. Specimen: PBMCs or a T cell subset sorted from them (not recorded which). These receptors all come from an adult woman who had mild COVID-19 (a few samples of this study predate the infection). Cell type and time point are not known.

The J gene is TRBJ2-2, the V gene TRBV12-3 or TRBV12-4; possible D gene TRBD2, 6 bases. V gave up 6 bases and J gave up 3 bases, with 11 bases separating them. CDR3 length: 14 amino acids. The CDR3 is CASSIAEYTGELFF. CDR3 nucleotide sequence: TGTGCCAGCAGCATAGCGGAGTACACCGGGGAGCTGTTTTTT.

This clonotype has ten or more counts. The rearrangement joins TRBV29-1 to TRBJ2-7; 9 nucleotides match TRBD1. After removal of 0 bases from V and 4 bases from J, the junction contained 7 bases not matched to a gene. The germline V gene encodes CDR1 SQVTM and CDR2 ANQGSEA. The CDR3 extends over 15 amino acids. The CDR3 nucleotides read TGCAGCGTTGAAGAGGAGGACAGGGGTACTTACGAGCAGTACTTC. It specifies CSVEEEDRGTYEQYF.

This chain joins TRBV28 and TRBJ2-7, with TRBD1 as a possible D gene (6 bases). This CDR3 region has 16 residues. CDR1 MDHEN and CDR2 SYDVKM come from the germline V gene. Trimming removed 2 bases at V and 2 bases at J, with 16 bases between. CDR3 sequence (DNA): TGTGCCAGCAGTTTACCCCACCGCAGGGGTACCTACGAGCAGTACTTC. Translating gives CASSLPHRRGTYEQYF.

The chain carries TRBV4-2 and TRBJ1-2, with D unclear. The CDR3 is 13 amino acids. CDR1 and CDR2 from the germline V gene are LGHNA and YNFKEQ. Trimming pared 2 bases from V and 6 bases from J, leaving 10 bases between. CDR3 nucleotide sequence: TGTGCCAGCAGCCAACTCGGGCGTAATGGCTACACCTTC. It encodes CASSQLGRNGYTF.

The chain joins TRBV29-1 to TRBJ1-1; D gene uncertain. This CDR3 has 12 amino acids. The V gene's germline CDR1 is SQVTM and CDR2 ANQGSEA. Trimming took off 5 bases at V and 4 bases at J, with 11 bases between the two ends. CDR3 coding DNA: TGCAGCGTTCCGGACCTCACCACTGAAGCTTTCTTT. This codes for CSVPDLTTEAFF.

This clonotype was counted between two and nine times. This rearrangement joins TRBV4-3 to TRBJ2-2, with 10 bases that match TRBD2. This CDR3 is 17 amino acids long. V was clipped by 1 base and J by 3 bases; unmatched bases: 5. The V gene's germline CDR1 is LGHNA and CDR2 YSLEER. CDR3 protein: CASSQAPSGSDTGELFF. The DNA of the CDR3 is TGCGCCAGCAGCCAAGCGCCTAGCGGGAGCGACACCGGGGAGCTGTTTTTT.

This clonotype was counted ten times or more. The chain combines TRBV6-6 with TRBJ2-1, with D hard to call. The CDR3 is made up of 16 amino acids. V shed 0 bases and J shed 0 bases, with 9 bases lying between them. CDR1 and CDR2 from the germline V gene are MNHNY and SVGAGI (reference sequence). CDR3 in amino acids: CASSYSSLSSYNEQFF. In DNA, the CDR3 is TGTGCCAGCAGTTACTCCTCGCTGAGCTCCTACAATGAGCAGTTCTTC.

This clonotype has ten or more counts. The chain uses TRBV6-1 and TRBJ2-2, with a tentative D call TRBD1 (6 bases). CDR1 and CDR2 from the germline V gene are MNHNS and SASEGT. This CDR3 comprises 13 residues. Trimming shortened V by 9 bases and J by 6 bases, and 14 bases separated the two germline ends. The CDR3 nucleotides read TGTGCCAGTTCTACCAGGGGTTCCGGGGAGCTGTTTTTT. Protein product: CASSTRGSGELFF.

A note on this clonotype: A junction end diverges from the germline sequence, so it may reflect a read error. This chain links TRBV6-6 with TRBJ1-1; 8 nucleotides agree with TRBD1. The CDR3 loop spans 15 amino acids. Germline V gene lookup returns CDR1 MNHNY and CDR2 SVGAGI (reference sequence). The DNA of the CDR3 is TGTGCCAGCAGTTTCATGGACAGGGCGAACTCTGAAGCTTTCTTT. Residues: CASSFMDRANSEAFF.

This clonotype was counted at least ten times. The V and J genes are TRBV24-1 and TRBJ1-5, with a weak D call TRBD1 (6 bases). The CDR3 consists of 17 residues. Germline CDR1 reads KGHDR; CDR2 reads SFDVKD. Deletions cut 4 bases from V and 3 bases from J, with 18 bases between. The CDR3 DNA reads TGTGCCACCAGTGACTCCTCAGGGGTCAATATCAATCAGCCCCAGCATTTT. Protein: CATSDSSGVNINQPQHF.

This sequence joins TRBV27 and TRBJ2-3, with no clear D. Germline assignment: CDR1 MNHEY and CDR2 SMNVEV (reference sequence). Trimming removed 10 bases from V and 2 bases from J, with 1 base in between. CDR3 length: 9 residues. For the CDR3, the DNA is TGTGCCATCACAGATACGCAGTATTTT. Its translation: CAITDTQYF.

This chain links TRBV4-3 with TRBJ2-3; 13 nucleotides match TRBD2. This CDR3 has 20 amino acids. V dropped 2 bases and J dropped 4; count of bases not matched to a gene: 15. Germline values: CDR1 LGHNA, CDR2 YSLEER. The CDR3 region is CASSQLLDTSGRAGPDTQYF. In DNA form, the CDR3 reads TGCGCCAGCAGCCAACTCCTCGATACTAGCGGGAGGGCCGGGCCAGATACGCAGTATTTT.

This clonotype was counted a few times. The chain recombines TRBV5-1 with TRBJ2-7; weak D call: TRBD2 (5 bases). Germline lookup yields CDR1 SGHRS and CDR2 YFSETQ. V lost 6 bases, J lost 2 bases, and 12 bases lay in between. This CDR3 is built from 13 residues. CDR3 protein: CASTLSDTYEQYF. In DNA, the CDR3 is TGCGCCAGCACGCTTAGCGACACCTACGAGCAGTACTTC.

This clonotype was seen a few times. V gene TRBV7-6 combines with J gene TRBJ2-7; D is possibly TRBD2 (6 bases). This CDR3 comprises 14 residues. Germline CDR1 and CDR2: SGHVS and FNYEAQ. V was clipped by 2 bases and J by 2 bases, with 10 bases between them. The CDR3 region is CASSLTAGPYEQYF. DNA of the CDR3: TGTGCCAGCAGCTTAACGGCGGGGCCCTACGAGCAGTACTTC.

There are a few counts of this clonotype. The V and J genes are TRBV4-3 and TRBJ2-3, with TRBD1 matching 8 bases. The germline V gene has CDR1 LGHNA and CDR2 YSLEER. The CDR3 spans 15 residues. V lost 2 bases and J lost 6; bases outside the gene matches: 7. In DNA form, the CDR3 reads TGCGCCAGCAGCCAACTTACAGGGGGTATCGATACGCAGTATTTT. Its protein is CASSQLTGGIDTQYF.

V gene TRBV7-6 combines with J gene TRBJ2-1; D gene uncertain. From germline, CDR1 is SGHVS and CDR2 FNYEAQ. The V and J ends lost 5 bases and 9 bases respectively, with 14 bases between them. CDR3 size: 13 residues. CDR3 coding DNA: TGTGCCAGCAGCCCGTTACCTGGAGCTGAGCAGTTCTTC. It codes for CASSPLPGAEQFF.

This clonotype has just a few counts. The chain couples TRBV7-9 to TRBJ2-1; D not resolved. V lost 5 bases and J lost 7, with 12 bases in between. Germline loops: CDR1 SEHNR, CDR2 FQNEAQ (reference sequence). The CDR3 consists of 13 residues. The DNA for the CDR3 is TGTGCCAGCAGCGAAGACTCTTATAATGAGCAGTTCTTC. Translated: CASSEDSYNEQFF.

The V and J genes are TRBV19 and TRBJ2-1; D is unclear. CDR1 is LNHDA, CDR2 SQIVND, per germline (reference sequence). This CDR3 spans 17 amino acids. V shed 3 bases and J shed 0 bases, with 15 bases lying between them. The CDR3 sequence is CASSIGRLRSSYNEQFF. As DNA, the CDR3 is TGTGCCAGTAGTATCGGACGGCTACGAAGCTCCTACAATGAGCAGTTCTTC.

In this sample, this clonotype turned up a few times. The chain uses TRBV11-2 and TRBJ2-1, with TRBD2 identical over 7 bases. The CDR3 is 14 amino acids. V lost 2 bases to trimming and J lost 7 bases; unmatched junction nucleotides: 5. The germline V gene encodes CDR1 SGHAT and CDR2 FQNNGV. The CDR3 nucleotides read TGTGCCAGCAGCTTACAGCGGGGAGTGAATGAGCAGTTCTTC. This sequence encodes CASSLQRGVNEQFF.

The chain links TRBV18 to TRBJ2-2, with a possible D match to TRBD2 (5 bases). There are 14 residues in the CDR3. V lost 3 bases and J lost 1, with 6 bases in between. The V gene's germline CDR1 is KGHSH and CDR2 LQKENI. The CDR3 coding sequence is TGTGCCAGCTCACCGGGAGTGAACACCGGGGAGCTGTTTTTT. Encoded protein: CASSPGVNTGELFF.

This clonotype was detected a few times. The chain joins TRBV20-1 to TRBJ1-5, with 7 bases fitting TRBD1. Germline V gives CDR1 DFQATT, CDR2 SNEGSKA (reference sequence). The ends lost 5 bases at V and 5 bases at J; junction bases unmatched: 12. The CDR3 spans 15 residues. CDR3: CSAQHLTGFDQPQHF. Here the CDR3 DNA reads TGCAGTGCTCAACATTTGACAGGGTTCGATCAGCCCCAGCATTTT.